The sequence of this T cell receptor (beta chain) was determined in a study of cytomegalovirus exposure and HLA in healthy donors. Study-level results: Cytomegalovirus association was listed for 164 TCR beta chains.

The study ran its PCR with 60 Vbeta and 13 Jbeta primers. Study processing details: Unique TCR beta chains numbered around 80 million in a later analysis, with roughly 11 million shared. Profiled with immunoSEQ multiplex PCR; TCRdb holds only in-frame clones, not every one. V and J calls and clone size are copied from that table; D and trimming were computed from the DNA. The sample carries 120,000 to 150,000 clones, 73% recorded once. Healthy bone marrow donors supplied every sample. Only one count was recorded for this clone. As yet, its antigen is unknown. The sample was PBMCs. The receptor was isolated from a woman younger than 30 in good health and CMV-seronegative.

Written as DNA, the CDR3 is TGTGCCAGCAGCCTGGATCTGGACAGGCCCACTGAAGCTTTCTTT. Its protein is CASSLDLDRPTEAFF. The rearrangement joins TRBV7-6 to TRBJ1-1; 7 positions agree with TRBD1. Germline V gene lookup returns CDR1 SGHVS and CDR2 FNYEAQ. V was clipped by 5 bases and J by 4 bases; unmatched bases: 10. The CDR3 covers 15 residues.